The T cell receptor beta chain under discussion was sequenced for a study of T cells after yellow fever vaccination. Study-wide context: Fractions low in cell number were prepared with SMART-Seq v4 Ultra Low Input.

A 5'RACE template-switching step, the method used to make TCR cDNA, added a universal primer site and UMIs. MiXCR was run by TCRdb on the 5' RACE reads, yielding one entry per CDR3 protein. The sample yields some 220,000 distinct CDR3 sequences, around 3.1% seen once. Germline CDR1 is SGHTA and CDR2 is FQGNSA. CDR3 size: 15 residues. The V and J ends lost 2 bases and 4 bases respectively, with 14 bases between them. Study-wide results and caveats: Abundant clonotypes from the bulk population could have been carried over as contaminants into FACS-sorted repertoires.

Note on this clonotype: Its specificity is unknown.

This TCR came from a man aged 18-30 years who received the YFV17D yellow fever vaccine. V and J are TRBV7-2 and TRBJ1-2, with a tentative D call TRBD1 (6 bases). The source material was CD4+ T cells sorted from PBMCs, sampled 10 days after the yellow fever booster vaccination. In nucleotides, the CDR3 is TGTGCCAGCAGCTTAACTATCTCGACAGGCTATGGCTACACCTTC. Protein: CASSLTISTGYGYTF.